The rows below give T cell receptor beta chains drawn from one sample of a study of Ad26.COV2.S vaccination and SARS-CoV-2 variants. This table comes from immunoSEQ multiplex PCR, and its TCRdb copy is limited to in-frame clones, with some not included. The data show roughly 680,000 clones, 70% to 90% seen once. Specimen: peripheral blood, collected in a trial of Ad26.COV2.S vaccine versus placebo. The receptors shown here come from a person aged 18 to 59 who received the Ad26.COV2.S COVID-19 vaccine or a placebo. Each CDR3 is given without its conserved first and last residue. Only part of the rows carry a size: once, few, many, or a class if the clone is expanded.

cdr3_aa: ASSQLNQIDTQY; j_call: TRBJ2-3; v_call: TRBV4-3; clone_size: once
cdr3_aa: ASSNQGPGQPQH; j_call: TRBJ1-5; v_call: TRBV7-8; clone_size: NA
cdr3_aa: ASSVDPRSEKLF; j_call: TRBJ1-4; v_call: TRBV27; clone_size: NA
cdr3_aa: ASSSAEYEQY; j_call: TRBJ2-7; v_call: TRBV18; clone_size: NA
cdr3_aa: ASRSGRDNERF; j_call: TRBJ2-1; v_call: TRBV5-1; clone_size: NA
cdr3_aa: AWSVSGSIPEQF; j_call: TRBJ2-1; v_call: TRBV30; clone_size: NA
cdr3_aa: ASSSLRTNYGYT; j_call: TRBJ1-2; v_call: TRBV27; clone_size: few
cdr3_aa: ASSYWTGGDTDTQY; j_call: TRBJ2-3; v_call: TRBV11-2; clone_size: NA
cdr3_aa: ASSGTGNGYT; j_call: TRBJ1-2; v_call: TRBV11-2; clone_size: NA
cdr3_aa: ASSLDGTDTQY; j_call: TRBJ2-3; v_call: TRBV12-3/TRBV12-4; clone_size: NA
cdr3_aa: ASRPFGNTEAF; j_call: TRBJ1-1; v_call: TRBV18; clone_size: once
cdr3_aa: ASSYTGLLSGNTIY; j_call: TRBJ1-3; v_call: TRBV6-5; clone_size: once
cdr3_aa: AISGAAGGRGAETQY; j_call: TRBJ2-5; v_call: TRBV10-3; clone_size: NA
cdr3_aa: ASSWGAARGGYT; j_call: TRBJ1-2; v_call: TRBV27; clone_size: once
cdr3_aa: ASSLDPTSGSVHNEQF; j_call: TRBJ2-1; v_call: TRBV11-2; clone_size: NA
cdr3_aa: ASSLGGGISYEQY; j_call: TRBJ2-7; v_call: TRBV5-4; clone_size: NA
cdr3_aa: AISEQFNEQF; j_call: TRBJ2-1; v_call: TRBV10-3; clone_size: NA
cdr3_aa: ASSLATGASGANVLT; j_call: TRBJ2-6; v_call: TRBV11-2; clone_size: NA
cdr3_aa: ASSPVPGQGIEQF; j_call: TRBJ2-1; v_call: TRBV5-1; clone_size: NA
cdr3_aa: ASNPWNTGELF; j_call: TRBJ2-2; v_call: TRBV12-3/TRBV12-4; clone_size: NA
cdr3_aa: ASRLTGRQPQH; j_call: TRBJ1-5; v_call: TRBV19; clone_size: NA
cdr3_aa: ASSEWGARKTQY; j_call: TRBJ2-5; v_call: TRBV25-1; clone_size: once
cdr3_aa: ASSQDGGGSGNTIY; j_call: TRBJ1-3; v_call: TRBV3-1/TRBV3-2; clone_size: NA
cdr3_aa: ASRSSGGYYGYT; j_call: TRBJ1-2; v_call: TRBV27; clone_size: NA
cdr3_aa: ASSQDPPTGVKSIQY; j_call: TRBJ2-4; v_call: TRBV4-3; clone_size: NA
cdr3_aa: ASSIGQGGSYEQY; j_call: TRBJ2-7; v_call: TRBV19; clone_size: NA
cdr3_aa: ASSEQGRTEAF; j_call: TRBJ1-1; v_call: TRBV9; clone_size: NA
cdr3_aa: ASSKETSGTNEQF; j_call: TRBJ2-1; v_call: TRBV13; clone_size: once
cdr3_aa: ASSLTGLGSPLH; j_call: TRBJ1-6; v_call: TRBV6-5; clone_size: once
cdr3_aa: ASSFRTGNTGELF; j_call: TRBJ2-2; v_call: TRBV7-6; clone_size: NA
cdr3_aa: ASTYGADTQY; j_call: TRBJ2-3; v_call: TRBV5-1; clone_size: once
cdr3_aa: AWGPGLQHIQY; j_call: TRBJ2-4; v_call: TRBV30; clone_size: NA
cdr3_aa: ASSPGAGGRASGLSYEQY; j_call: TRBJ2-7; v_call: TRBV18; clone_size: NA
cdr3_aa: ASSARLAGGSGTDTQY; j_call: TRBJ2-3; v_call: TRBV7-6; clone_size: NA
cdr3_aa: ASSPGNYGYT; j_call: TRBJ1-2; v_call: TRBV18; clone_size: once
cdr3_aa: ASSLAPSGSYEQY; j_call: TRBJ2-7; v_call: TRBV11-2; clone_size: NA
cdr3_aa: ASSPALAGVLETQY; j_call: TRBJ2-5; v_call: TRBV5-1; clone_size: once
cdr3_aa: ASSGEAHTEAF; j_call: TRBJ1-1; v_call: TRBV2; clone_size: NA
cdr3_aa: SASRDITQPQH; j_call: TRBJ1-5; v_call: TRBV20-1; clone_size: NA
cdr3_aa: ASSTTGTSGPL; j_call: TRBJ2-4; v_call: TRBV19; clone_size: NA
cdr3_aa: ASSEEQGVQPQH; j_call: TRBJ1-5; v_call: TRBV6-1; clone_size: NA
cdr3_aa: ASSTYRGTEAF; j_call: TRBJ1-1; v_call: TRBV6-5; clone_size: NA
cdr3_aa: ASSLALPGNYGYT; j_call: TRBJ1-2; v_call: TRBV5-1; clone_size: NA
cdr3_aa: ASSQDPVTSLSNQPQH; j_call: TRBJ1-5; v_call: TRBV4-1; clone_size: NA
cdr3_aa: ASSQDIAGGSEKLF; j_call: TRBJ1-4; v_call: TRBV14; clone_size: NA
cdr3_aa: ASRLDGSSYNEQF; j_call: TRBJ2-1; v_call: TRBV10-2; clone_size: NA
cdr3_aa: ASSLPGVGELF; j_call: TRBJ2-2; v_call: TRBV5-6; clone_size: NA
cdr3_aa: SATGGDNYGYT; j_call: TRBJ1-2; v_call: TRBV29-1; clone_size: NA
cdr3_aa: ASSLRVASLGGELF; j_call: TRBJ2-2; v_call: TRBV5-1; clone_size: NA
cdr3_aa: ASSLQGFYGYT; j_call: TRBJ1-2; v_call: TRBV5-8; clone_size: NA